This T cell receptor (beta chain) was identified during a study of CD8+ T cells in alopecia areata. Whole-study context: Tofacitinib administration to treated patients was oral, at 5 to 10 mg twice daily.

cDNA serving as the sequencing template came from extracted, reverse transcribed RNA. Produced via immunoSEQ multiplex PCR; TCRdb's table is partial and in-frame only. The data hold 180,000 or so clones, with roughly 59% observed a single time. Only one count was recorded for this clone. From germline, CDR1 is MNHEY and CDR2 SVGAGI. Trimming pared 6 bases from V and 2 bases from J, leaving 16 bases between. This CDR3 has 15 amino acids. This receptor was identified in a human donor with alopecia areata. The input for sequencing was CD4+ T cells sorted from blood, taken at week 0. The chain has TRBV6-5 and TRBJ1-2; D ambiguous. CDR3 loop: CASSPRSAGNYGYTF. CDR3 in DNA: TGTGCCAGCAGCCCCCGGAGCGCTGGCAACTATGGCTACACCTTC.